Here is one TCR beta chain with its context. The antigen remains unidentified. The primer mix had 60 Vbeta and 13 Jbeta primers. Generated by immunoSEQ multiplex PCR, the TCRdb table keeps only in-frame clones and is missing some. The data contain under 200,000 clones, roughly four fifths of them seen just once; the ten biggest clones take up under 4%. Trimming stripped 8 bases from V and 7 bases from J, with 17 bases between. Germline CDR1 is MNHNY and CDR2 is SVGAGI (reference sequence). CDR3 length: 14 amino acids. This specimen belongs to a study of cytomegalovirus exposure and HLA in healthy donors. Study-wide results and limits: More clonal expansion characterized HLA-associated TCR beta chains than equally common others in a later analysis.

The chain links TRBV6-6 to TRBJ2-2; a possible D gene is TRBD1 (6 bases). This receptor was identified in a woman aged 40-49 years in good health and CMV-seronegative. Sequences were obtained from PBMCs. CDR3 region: CASGKRGIVGELFF. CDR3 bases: TGTGCCAGCGGTAAAAGGGGGATTGTCGGGGAGCTGTTTTTT.